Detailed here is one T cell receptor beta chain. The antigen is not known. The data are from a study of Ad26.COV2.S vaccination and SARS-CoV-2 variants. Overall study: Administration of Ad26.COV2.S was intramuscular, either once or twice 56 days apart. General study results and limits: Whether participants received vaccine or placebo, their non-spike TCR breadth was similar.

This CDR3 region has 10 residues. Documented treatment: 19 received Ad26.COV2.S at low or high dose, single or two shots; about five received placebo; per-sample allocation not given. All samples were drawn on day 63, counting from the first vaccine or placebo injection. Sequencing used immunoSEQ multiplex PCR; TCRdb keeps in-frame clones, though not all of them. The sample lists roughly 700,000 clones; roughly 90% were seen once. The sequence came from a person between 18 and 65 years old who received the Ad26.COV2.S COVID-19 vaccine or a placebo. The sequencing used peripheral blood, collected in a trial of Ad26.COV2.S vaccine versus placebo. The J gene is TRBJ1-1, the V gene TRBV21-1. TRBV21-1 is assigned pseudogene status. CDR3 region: CASERTEAFF. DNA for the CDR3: TGTGCCAGCGAGCGTACTGAAGCTTTCTTT.